This is a list of T cell receptor beta chains from one sample in a study of T cell repertoires in cytomegalovirus infection. For these TCRs, the target antigens are not known. One entry per CDR3 protein results from TCRdb running MiXCR on the reads. The data contain roughly 920,000 distinct CDR3 sequences, about a third of them seen just once; the ten biggest clones take up 11% to 15%. Sequencing used cultured CD8+ T cells from PBMCs, obtained from culture after CMV antigen stimulation. The receptors derive from a human donor in good health (CMV status not recorded). Some clones in this sample may be carry-over from other donors' samples. The CDR3 runs from the conserved cysteine through the conserved F or W. The order of the fields is V gene, clone size, D gene, J gene, CDR3 protein, CDR3 DNA. D genes are given only for firm matches. Clone size is not always given. Where it is, it says once, few, many or a class for expanded clones.

>TRBV7-3|many|TRBD1|TRBJ2-1
CASSTSPGQVQFF
TGTGCCAGCAGCACTTCCCCGGGACAGGTACAGTTCTTC
>TRBV24-1|-|-|TRBJ2-5
CATSDPRPLQETQYF
TGTGCCACCAGTGATCCCAGACCGCTCCAAGAGACCCAGTACTTC
>TRBV6-8|-|TRBD1|TRBJ2-1
CASNRPGQGTDEQFF
TGTGCCAGCAATCGACCGGGACAGGGAACAGATGAGCAGTTCTTC
>TRBV6-1|-|TRBD1|TRBJ2-2
CAITRDRGSVF
TGTGCCATTACCCGGGACAGGGGTAGTGTTTTT
>TRBV24-1|-|-|TRBJ2-3
CATSEAGRSTDTQYF
TGTGCCACCAGTGAGGCAGGACGTAGCACAGATACGCAGTATTTT
>TRBV2|few|TRBD2|TRBJ2-1
CAIEMAGGLVNEQFF
TGTGCCATCGAAATGGCGGGGGGGCTGGTGAATGAGCAGTTCTTC
>TRBV13|few|TRBD2|TRBJ2-1
CASSRGLAGGNEQFF
TGTGCCAGCAGCCGCGGACTAGCGGGGGGGAATGAGCAGTTCTTC
>TRBV12-3/TRBV12-4|many|-|TRBJ2-1
CASTLTGMLLGDEQFF
TGTGCCAGCACCCTAACGGGGATGTTGTTAGGCGATGAGCAGTTCTTC
>TRBV4-1|few|TRBD1|TRBJ1-1
CASSPGQGALDTEAFF
TGCGCCAGCAGCCCAGGACAGGGAGCGCTGGACACTGAAGCTTTCTTT
>TRBV14|-|-|TRBJ1-4
CASSQLRGANEKLFF
TGTGCCAGCAGCCAACTTCGGGGGGCGAATGAAAAACTGTTTTTT
>TRBV7-8|few|TRBD1|TRBJ2-5
CASSFQGARQETQYF
TGTGCCAGCAGCTTTCAGGGGGCGCGGCAAGAGACCCAGTACTTC
>TRBV7-6|few|-|TRBJ1-5
CASSLTSDRDQPQHF
TGTGCCAGCAGCTTAACCTCGGACAGAGATCAGCCCCAGCATTTT
>TRBV7-8|-|-|TRBJ2-3
CASTIFQGGLTDTQYF
TGTGCCAGCACAATATTTCAGGGAGGACTCACAGATACGCAGTATTTT
>TRBV7-6|-|TRBD1|TRBJ1-5
CASSEDRDRNQPQHF
TGTGCCAGCAGCGAGGACAGGGATCGAAATCAGCCCCAGCATTTT
>TRBV25-1|-|-|TRBJ2-1
CASSEYGWGAEQFF
TGTGCCAGCAGTGAATATGGATGGGGCGCTGAGCAGTTCTTC
>TRBV6-8|-|-|TRBJ1-2
CASSTGMGYGYTF
TGTGCCAGCAGCACCGGAATGGGCTATGGCTACACCTTC
>TRBV7-6|-|-|TRBJ2-1
CASSFLPDTYNEQFF
TGTGCCAGCAGCTTTCTACCGGACACTTACAATGAGCAGTTCTTC
>TRBV7-6|-|TRBD2|TRBJ2-7
CASSPGLAGPDSYEQYF
TGTGCCAGCAGCCCGGGACTAGCGGGGCCCGACTCCTACGAGCAGTACTTC
>TRBV28|many|-|TRBJ1-5
CASSRPLGYSNQPQHF
TGTGCCAGCAGTCGCCCTTTAGGCTATAGCAATCAGCCCCAGCATTTT
>TRBV2|-|-|TRBJ2-1
CASSEAGNEQFF
TGTGCCAGCAGTGAAGCTGGGAATGAGCAGTTCTTC
>TRBV6-6|-|-|TRBJ1-2
CASTLGTNYGYTF
TGTGCCAGCACCCTCGGGACAAACTATGGCTACACCTTC
>TRBV27|-|-|TRBJ1-1
CANSLSRAGWPEAFF
TGTGCCAACAGTTTATCGAGAGCAGGGTGGCCTGAAGCTTTCTTT
>TRBV6-2/TRBV6-3|few|TRBD2|TRBJ2-3
CASSSTSGPLAYTQYF
TGTGCCAGCAGTTCGACTAGCGGCCCCCTCGCGTATACGCAGTATTTT
>TRBV12-3/TRBV12-4|many|-|TRBJ1-1
CASTDRGPWEAFF
TGTGCCAGCACCGACCGGGGCCCCTGGGAAGCTTTCTTT
>TRBV4-3|many|-|TRBJ2-1
CASSQGSGTNSYNEQFF
TGCGCCAGCAGCCAAGGCTCTGGGACGAACTCCTACAATGAGCAGTTCTTC
>TRBV27|-|-|TRBJ2-7
CANSFAVRGLYEQYF
TGTGCCAACAGTTTCGCTGTAAGAGGACTTTACGAGCAGTACTTC
>TRBV12-5|-|-|TRBJ1-1
CASGESTKAFF
TGTGCTAGTGGCGAGTCTACTAAAGCTTTCTTT
>TRBV24-1|few|-|TRBJ2-1
CATSSRGAKRNEQFF
TGTGCCACCAGTTCTAGGGGGGCAAAAAGAAATGAGCAGTTCTTC
>TRBV4-1|-|TRBD1|TRBJ2-5
CASSQDGTGGILQETQYF
TGCGCCAGCAGCCAAGATGGGACAGGGGGAATCCTTCAGGAGACCCAGTACTTC
>TRBV28|-|-|TRBJ1-3
CASSLAGSENTIYF
TGTGCCAGCAGTTTAGCAGGGTCGGAAAACACCATATATTTT
>TRBV20-1|few|TRBD2|TRBJ2-5
CSARDKASGGAYQETQYF
TGCAGTGCTAGAGATAAGGCTAGCGGGGGGGCGTACCAAGAGACCCAGTACTTC
>TRBV5-5|-|TRBD1|TRBJ2-1
CASSLGGQGAGNEQFF
TGTGCCAGCAGCTTGGGCGGACAGGGGGCAGGTAATGAGCAGTTCTTC
>TRBV7-6|-|-|TRBJ2-3
CASSPDGLGSTDTQYF
TGTGCCAGCAGCCCCGACGGACTGGGTAGCACAGATACGCAGTATTTT
>TRBV5-1|once|TRBD1|TRBJ2-7
CASSEAGGRSYEQYF
TGCGCCAGCAGCGAAGCAGGGGGCCGCTCCTACGAGCAGTACTTC
>TRBV29-1|few|-|TRBJ2-3
CSVEVEESTDTQYF
TGCAGCGTTGAAGTAGAGGAGAGCACAGATACGCAGTATTTT
>TRBV7-7|few|-|TRBJ2-3
CASSPGRLDTQYF
TGTGCTAGCAGCCCAGGAAGGCTTGATACGCAGTATTTT
>TRBV25-1|few|TRBD1|TRBJ1-1
CASSEYLGQGANTEAFF
TGTGCCAGCAGTGAATACCTAGGACAGGGGGCGAACACTGAAGCTTTCTTT
>TRBV4-3|-|-|TRBJ1-5
CASSHSRDLGQPQHF
TGCGCCAGCAGCCACAGTAGGGATCTCGGCCAGCCCCAGCATTTT
>TRBV24-1|-|TRBD1|TRBJ1-5
CATSDSPGQGASQPQHF
TGTGCCACCAGTGATTCCCCCGGACAGGGGGCATCTCAGCCCCAGCATTTT
>TRBV5-1|few|-|TRBJ1-5
CASRMEGSNQPQHF
TGCGCCAGCAGAATGGAGGGCAGCAATCAGCCCCAGCATTTT
>TRBV25-1|-|TRBD2|TRBJ2-1
CASSEYGRGGRNEQFF
TGTGCCAGCAGTGAATACGGGCGGGGGGGAAGAAATGAGCAGTTCTTC
>TRBV10-3|few|TRBD1|TRBJ1-1
CAISDPGQGSEAFF
TGTGCCATCAGTGACCCAGGACAGGGCTCTGAAGCTTTCTTT
>TRBV7-9|many|-|TRBJ1-3
CASSLTYRPSGNTIYF
TGTGCCAGCAGCTTAACATACAGGCCCTCTGGAAACACCATATATTTT
>TRBV19|few|-|TRBJ1-2
CASSIVDSVYGYTF
TGTGCCAGTAGTATAGTCGATAGCGTCTATGGCTACACCTTC
>TRBV6-1|few|-|TRBJ2-3
CAAGASAGTDTQYF
TGTGCCGCCGGAGCCTCGGCAGGCACAGATACGCAGTATTTT
>TRBV7-9|many|-|TRBJ2-3
CASSPGLASTDTQYF
TGTGCCAGCAGCCCCGGGCTAGCTAGCACAGATACGCAGTATTTT
>TRBV7-9|-|-|TRBJ2-7
CASRPSGGTSYEQYF
TGTGCCAGCAGACCGTCAGGGGGGACTAGCTACGAGCAGTACTTC
>TRBV7-6|-|-|TRBJ2-3
CASSLWGRTSTDTQYF
TGTGCCAGCAGCTTATGGGGGCGAACTAGCACAGATACGCAGTATTTT
>TRBV5-6|-|-|TRBJ2-5
CASRNSDLWPETQYF
TGTGCCAGCAGAAACTCGGACCTCTGGCCAGAGACCCAGTACTTC
>TRBV19|-|-|TRBJ1-5
CASRGDRSPNQHF
TGTGCCAGTAGGGGGGATCGGAGTCCGAACCAGCATTTT
>TRBV19|-|TRBD1|TRBJ1-5
CASMDRGNQPQHF
TGTGCCAGTATGGACAGGGGCAACCAGCCCCAGCATTTT
>TRBV9|-|-|TRBJ1-1
CASSVESGIPEAFF
TGTGCCAGCAGCGTAGAGTCCGGGATCCCTGAAGCTTTCTTT